This T cell receptor beta chain emerged from a study of technical replicates of blood from a few donors. Profiled with immunoSEQ multiplex PCR; TCRdb holds only in-frame clones, not every one. This table holds tens of thousands of clones, roughly 84% found once. The germline V gene encodes CDR1 SGHDT and CDR2 YYEEEE. This CDR3 is built from 17 residues. Unmatched junction bases numbered 17, after V lost 6 bases and J lost 9 bases. The TCR comes from a human donor in good health. Some clones in this sample may be carry-over from other donors' samples. The chain couples TRBV5-6 to TRBJ2-3, with 12 bases lining up with TRBD2. The material sequenced was PBMCs. CDR3: CASNRLAGVRNPWTQYF. In nucleotides, the CDR3 is TGTGCCAGCAACCGACTAGCGGGGGTCCGGAATCCCTGGACGCAGTATTTT.